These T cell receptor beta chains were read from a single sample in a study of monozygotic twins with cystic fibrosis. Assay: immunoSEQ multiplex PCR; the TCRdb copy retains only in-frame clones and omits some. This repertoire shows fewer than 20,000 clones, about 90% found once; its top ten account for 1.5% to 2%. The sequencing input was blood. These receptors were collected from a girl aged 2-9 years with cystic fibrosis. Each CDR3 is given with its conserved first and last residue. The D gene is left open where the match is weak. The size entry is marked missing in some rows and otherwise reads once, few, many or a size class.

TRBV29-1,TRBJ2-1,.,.,TGCAGCGTTCGTGGGGGATCCTCCTACAATGAGCAGTTCTTC,CSVRGGSSYNEQFF
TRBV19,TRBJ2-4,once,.,TGTGCCAGTAGTTCGAACCCCTTATGGATTCAGTACTTC,CASSSNPLWIQYF
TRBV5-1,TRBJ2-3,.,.,TGCGCCAGCAGCGCGGGACACCTAGACCTCACAGATACGCAGTATTTT,CASSAGHLDLTDTQYF
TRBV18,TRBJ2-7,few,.,TGTGCCAGCTCACCGACAGGTTCCTACGAGCAGTACTTC,CASSPTGSYEQYF
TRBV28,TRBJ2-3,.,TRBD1,TGTGCCAGCAGTCCCAATGTGGACAGGGGCGTGGTAGATACGCAGTATTTT,CASSPNVDRGVVDTQYF
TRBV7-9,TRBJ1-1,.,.,TGTGCCAGCAGCCGGGGCAATACGAACACTGAAGCTTTCTTT,CASSRGNTNTEAFF
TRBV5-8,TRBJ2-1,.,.,TGTGCCAGCAGCGGGGCGGACTACAATGAGCAGTTCTTC,CASSGADYNEQFF
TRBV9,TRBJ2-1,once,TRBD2,TGTGCCAGCAGCGTAGCGACTAGCGGGGGTTACAATGAGCAGTTCTTC,CASSVATSGGYNEQFF
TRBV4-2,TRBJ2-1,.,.,TGTGCCAGCAGCCAAGTTGGGGGAAGCTCCTACAATGAGCAGTTCTTC,CASSQVGGSSYNEQFF
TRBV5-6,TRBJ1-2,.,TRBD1,TGTGCCAGCAGGAGGGGCCGGGGGACAGGGGGCAATGGCTACACCTTC,CASRRGRGTGGNGYTF